This entry features one TCR beta chain sequence. V was pared by 4 bases and J by 6 bases, with 10 bases between. Germline CDR1 is SQVTM and CDR2 is ANQGSEA. This CDR3 has 12 amino acids. TCRdb re-called the 5' RACE reads with MiXCR, one entry per CDR3 protein. This table holds 35,000 to 50,000 distinct CDR3 sequences, around 28% found once. The J gene is TRBJ2-1, the V gene TRBV29-1; D call uncertain. This TCR derives from a female donor with breast cancer. The sample was tumor-infiltrating memory CD4+ T cells sorted from the breast tumor. Subset specified: memory CD4+ T cells, CD4+CD45RO+CD25-. For the CDR3, the DNA is TGCAGCGTTGGATCCAGCATCAATGAGCAGTTCTTC. This translates into CSVGSSINEQFF.